These 26 T cell receptor beta chains came from one sample sequenced in a study of cytomegalovirus exposure and HLA in healthy donors. PCR amplification relied on 60 Vbeta primers (plus 13 Jbeta primers). Repertoires were generated with immunoSEQ multiplex PCR, while TCRdb's copy carries only in-frame clones and drops some. This table holds roughly 110,000 clones, about 70% found once. The source material was PBMCs. The receptors derive from a man younger than 45 in good health and CMV-seropositive.

This clone was counted once. The chain carries TRBV25-1 and TRBJ2-3; 11 bases are a match to TRBD2. In germline, CDR1 is MGHDK, CDR2 SYGVNS. There are 15 residues in the CDR3. J lost 2 bases, V lost 5 bases, and 3 bases had no gene match. The CDR3 here is CASSRLAGLTDTQYF. The CDR3 DNA sequence: TGTGCCAGCAGTAGACTAGCGGGGCTCACAGATACGCAGTATTTT.

The gene calls are TRBV25-1 and TRBJ1-2; TRBD1 matches at 7 bases. CDR1 and CDR2 from the germline V gene are MGHDK and SYGVNS. This CDR3 is built from 13 residues. Trimming took 8 bases from V and 3 from J; bases not matched to a gene: 6. CDR3 region: CASGRTGDYGYTF. The CDR3, as DNA: TGTGCCAGCGGCAGGACAGGCGACTATGGCTACACCTTC.

The chain uses TRBV4-3 and TRBJ2-1; possibly TRBD2 for D (5 bases). V lost 2 bases and J lost 8, with 10 bases in between. This CDR3 has 13 residues. Germline V gene lookup returns CDR1 LGHNA and CDR2 YSLEER. The CDR3 bases are TGCGCCAGCAGCCAATGGAGGCGGGATGAGCAGTTCTTC. It codes for CASSQWRRDEQFF.

Concerning this clone: The junction does not match germline at one end; this may be a read error. The V call is TRBV28, the J call TRBJ1-2; the D is unclear. The CDR3 covers 13 residues. Germline CDR1 and CDR2: MDHEN and SYDVKM. The chain's CDR3 is CASSFPANYGYPF. The CDR3 DNA sequence: TGTGCCAGCAGTTTCCCTGCTAACTATGGCTACCCCTTC.

The chain is built from TRBV21-1 and TRBJ2-5; the table's D gene call, TRBD1, was not cross checked with the DNA. The J call may be faulty, since TRBJ2-7 better matches the DNA end. TRBV21-1 is a documented pseudogene. The CDR3 totals 13 residues. The CDR3 DNA reads TGTGCCAGCAGCAAAGGGGCTTCCTACGAGCAGTACTTC. This encodes CASSKGASYEQYF.

V and J are TRBV29-1 and TRBJ1-4; a possible D gene is TRBD1 (5 bases). V was cut by 7 bases and J by 6 bases, with 15 bases left in between. Germline V gene lookup returns CDR1 SQVTM and CDR2 ANQGSEA. This CDR3 region has 13 residues. CDR3 residues: CSARGWGDEKLFF. The DNA for the CDR3 is TGCAGCGCCCGGGGGTGGGGAGATGAAAAACTGTTTTTT.

The chain employs TRBV30 and TRBJ2-7, with D tentatively TRBD2 (5 bases). Germline CDR1 is GTSNPN and CDR2 is SVGIG (reference sequence). The length of the CDR3 is 15 residues. The ends were cut back, 3 bases at V and 0 bases at J, with 15 bases in the middle. The CDR3 nucleotides are TGTGCCTGGAGCGGACTTGTCTTTTCCTCCTACGAGCAGTACTTC. The encoded protein is CAWSGLVFSSYEQYF. The whole variable domain, filled in from reference TRBV30 and TRBJ2-7, reads SQTIHQWPATLVQPVGSPLSLECTVEGTSNPNLYWYRQAAGRGLQLLFYSVGIGQISSEVPQNLSASRPQDRQFILSSKKLLLSDSGFYLCAWSGLVFSSYEQYFGPGTRLTVT.

The rearrangement joins TRBV4-3 to TRBJ2-3; 9 nucleotides match TRBD1. Germline CDR1 LGHNA, CDR2 YSLEER. The V and J ends lost 6 bases and 4 bases, in that order; junction bases with no gene match: 8. The CDR3 sequence is 15 residues long. CDR3 amino acids: CASRATGGPPDTQYF. For the CDR3, the DNA is TGCGCCAGCAGGGCGACAGGGGGGCCCCCAGATACGCAGTATTTT.

CDR3 loop: CASSQTSGRTYEQYF. The CDR3 DNA sequence: TGCGCCAGCAGCCAAACTAGCGGGCGTACCTACGAGCAGTACTTC. The chain combines TRBV4-1 with TRBJ2-7, with TRBD2 matching 9 bases. This CDR3 is 15 amino acids long. V shed 2 bases, J shed 2 bases, and the junction held 4 bases outside the gene matches. The germline CDR1 and CDR2 sequences are MGHRA and YSYEKL.

The rearrangement uses TRBV6-4 and TRBJ2-5, with D possibly TRBD2 on 7 matching bases. V gave up 4 bases and J gave up 5 bases, with 17 bases separating them. In germline, CDR1 is MRHNA, CDR2 SNTAGT. The length of the CDR3 is 15 residues. CDR3 amino acids: CASSAGRGAGETQYF. Written as DNA, the CDR3 is TGTGCCAGCAGTGCCGGCCGGGGGGCGGGTGAGACCCAGTACTTC.

The chain uses TRBV27 and TRBJ2-7; weak D call: TRBD1 (5 bases). CDR1 is MNHEY and CDR2 is SMNVEV in the germline V gene (reference sequence). This CDR3 comprises 15 residues. The V end was cut by 4 bases, the J end by 0 bases, with 13 bases between. CDR3 bases: TGTGCCAGCAGTTCCCGGACACCATACTCCTACGAGCAGTACTTC. It codes for CASSSRTPYSYEQYF.

This clone was observed a handful of times. The chain is built from TRBV5-4 and TRBJ2-7, with TRBD2 matching 12 bases. After removal of 4 bases from V and 2 bases from J, the junction contained 4 bases not matched to a gene. This CDR3 comprises 15 residues. The germline gives CDR1 SGHNT, CDR2 YYREEE (reference sequence). This CDR3 reads CASSLASGGAYEQYF. In DNA, the CDR3 is TGTGCCAGCAGCCTTGCTAGCGGGGGGGCCTACGAGCAGTACTTC.

The J gene is TRBJ2-5, the V gene TRBV6-6; 14 positions agree with TRBD2. The end of the DNA fits TRBJ2-7 better, so the J call may be wrong. From germline, CDR1 is MNHNY and CDR2 SVGAGI (reference sequence). This CDR3 is 14 amino acids long. The CDR3 is CASRTSGGAYEQYF. CDR3 DNA: TGTGCCAGCAGGACTAGCGGGGGGGCCTACGAGCAGTACTTC.

J is TRBJ2-4 and V is TRBV28; TRBD2 matches at 8 bases. Per germline, CDR1 MDHEN and CDR2 SYDVKM. The V segment lost 0 bases and the J segment 6 bases; nucleotides outside the gene matches: 4. The CDR3 is 15 amino acids. CDR3 in DNA: TGTGCCAGCAGTTTATGGGAGCGGGGGACAAACATTCAGTACTTC. Translated: CASSLWERGTNIQYF.

The genes are TRBV11-2 and TRBJ2-1; D perhaps matches TRBD1 (6 bases). In germline, CDR1 is SGHAT, CDR2 FQNNGV. The V and J ends lost 3 bases and 3 bases respectively, with 15 bases between them. CDR3 length: 16 residues. CDR3 nucleotides: TGTGCCAGCAGCTTCTCCTCCAGGGGCAGCTACAATGAGCAGTTCTTC. As protein: CASSFSSRGSYNEQFF.

The chain employs TRBV2 and TRBJ2-6, with a weak D call TRBD1 (5 bases). The CDR3 is 17 residues long. Germline assignment: CDR1 SNHLY and CDR2 FYNNEI. Deletions cut 1 base from V and 4 bases from J, with 14 bases between. CDR3 nucleotides: TGTGCCAGCAGTGAAGACAGGACGGGTGTGGGGGCCAACGTCCTGACTTTC. Translated, it gives CASSEDRTGVGANVLTF.

This rearrangement joins TRBV6-5 to TRBJ1-4; D call uncertain. CDR1 is MNHEY, CDR2 SVGAGI, per germline. CDR3 length equals 15 residues. The germline V and J ends were trimmed by 2 bases and 8 bases, with 15 bases remaining between them. CDR3: CASSYVAEGREKLFF. The CDR3 nucleotides read TGTGCCAGCAGTTACGTTGCGGAGGGAAGGGAAAAACTGTTTTTT.

This clone showed up just a few times. The chain joins TRBV6-5 to TRBJ1-2; 7 nucleotides match TRBD1. The CDR3 has 15 amino acids. V gave up 5 bases and J gave up 8 bases; unmatched junction bases: 14. Germline V gives CDR1 MNHEY, CDR2 SVGAGI. CDR3 nucleotide sequence: TGTGCCAGCAGTACTTGGACAGGTGCGGTTTGGGGCTACACCTTC. It yields the protein CASSTWTGAVWGYTF.

The chain couples TRBV5-1 to TRBJ1-2; 9 nucleotides agree with TRBD1. After removal of 3 bases from V and 5 bases from J, the junction contained 8 bases not matched to a gene. From germline, CDR1 is SGHRS and CDR2 YFSETQ. There are 15 residues in the CDR3. For the CDR3, the DNA is TGCGCCAGCAGCTCTACAGGGGGCGAGCAGTATGGCTACACCTTC. This sequence encodes CASSSTGGEQYGYTF.

V and J are TRBV27 and TRBJ1-4; 7 bases line up with TRBD1. Germline CDR1 MNHEY, CDR2 SMNVEV (reference sequence). The CDR3 is 14 amino acids. V dropped 5 bases and J dropped 4; count of bases not matched to a gene: 4. CDR3 sequence (DNA): TGTGCCAGCAGTATGGGACAGTATAATGAAAAACTGTTTTTT. Translating gives CASSMGQYNEKLFF.

As for this clone: At one end the junction does not follow the germline gene, possibly because of a read error. J is TRBJ1-2 and V is TRBV28; no definite D call. CDR1 and CDR2 from the germline V gene are MDHEN and SYDVKM. The CDR3 is made up of 13 amino acids. In nucleotides, the CDR3 is TGTGCCAGCAGTTGGACTGTGAACTATGGCTACCCCTTC. It is translated as CASSWTVNYGYPF.

The rearrangement links TRBV30 to TRBJ2-5, with D maybe TRBD1 (6 bases). Germline assignment: CDR1 GTSNPN and CDR2 SVGIG (reference sequence). The CDR3 length is 12 residues. The germline V and J ends were trimmed by 8 bases and 4 bases, with 14 bases remaining between them. The CDR3 DNA follows: TGTGCCGGGAAGGGGGTGGGAGAGACCCAGTACTTC. Translating it yields CAGKGVGETQYF.

The V and J genes are TRBV11-2 and TRBJ2-2, with D perhaps TRBD1 (5 bases). Germline assignment: CDR1 SGHAT and CDR2 FQNNGV. V dropped 1 base and J dropped 1 base, with 16 bases sitting between them. The CDR3 is 18 residues long. The CDR3 sequence is CASSLGVRKQGNTGELFF. CDR3 sequence (DNA): TGTGCCAGCAGCTTAGGTGTACGAAAGCAGGGGAACACCGGGGAGCTGTTTTTT.

The chain is built from TRBV7-2 and TRBJ2-1, with 9 bases matching TRBD1. The trim removed 1 base at V and 5 bases at J, leaving 3 bases unmatched. Germline V gene sequence: CDR1 SGHTA, CDR2 FQGNSA. The CDR3 is 15 residues long. CDR3 bases: TGTGCCAGCAGCTTAGAGGGGACAGGGCACAATGAGCAGTTCTTC. Its protein is CASSLEGTGHNEQFF.

This clone was picked up one time. The chain has TRBV30 and TRBJ2-7, with a possible D match to TRBD2 (7 bases). CDR3 length: 14 residues. V was trimmed by 5 bases and J by 5 bases, leaving 19 bases between them. CDR1 and CDR2 from the germline V gene are GTSNPN and SVGIG (reference sequence). CDR3 in DNA: TGTGCCTGGGCCTCCTCGAGGGGGGGGGACGAGCAGTACTTC. Protein product: CAWASSRGGDEQYF.

This rearrangement joins TRBV6-5 to TRBJ1-1; D perhaps matches TRBD1 (5 bases). Looked up from germline, CDR1 is MNHEY and CDR2 is SVGAGI. This CDR3 has 14 residues. Trimming took 5 bases from V and 5 from J, leaving 15 bases between them. Here the CDR3 DNA reads TGTGCCAGCAGTGCGCCTCAGGGAAGGACTGAAGCTTTCTTT. Encoded protein: CASSAPQGRTEAFF.